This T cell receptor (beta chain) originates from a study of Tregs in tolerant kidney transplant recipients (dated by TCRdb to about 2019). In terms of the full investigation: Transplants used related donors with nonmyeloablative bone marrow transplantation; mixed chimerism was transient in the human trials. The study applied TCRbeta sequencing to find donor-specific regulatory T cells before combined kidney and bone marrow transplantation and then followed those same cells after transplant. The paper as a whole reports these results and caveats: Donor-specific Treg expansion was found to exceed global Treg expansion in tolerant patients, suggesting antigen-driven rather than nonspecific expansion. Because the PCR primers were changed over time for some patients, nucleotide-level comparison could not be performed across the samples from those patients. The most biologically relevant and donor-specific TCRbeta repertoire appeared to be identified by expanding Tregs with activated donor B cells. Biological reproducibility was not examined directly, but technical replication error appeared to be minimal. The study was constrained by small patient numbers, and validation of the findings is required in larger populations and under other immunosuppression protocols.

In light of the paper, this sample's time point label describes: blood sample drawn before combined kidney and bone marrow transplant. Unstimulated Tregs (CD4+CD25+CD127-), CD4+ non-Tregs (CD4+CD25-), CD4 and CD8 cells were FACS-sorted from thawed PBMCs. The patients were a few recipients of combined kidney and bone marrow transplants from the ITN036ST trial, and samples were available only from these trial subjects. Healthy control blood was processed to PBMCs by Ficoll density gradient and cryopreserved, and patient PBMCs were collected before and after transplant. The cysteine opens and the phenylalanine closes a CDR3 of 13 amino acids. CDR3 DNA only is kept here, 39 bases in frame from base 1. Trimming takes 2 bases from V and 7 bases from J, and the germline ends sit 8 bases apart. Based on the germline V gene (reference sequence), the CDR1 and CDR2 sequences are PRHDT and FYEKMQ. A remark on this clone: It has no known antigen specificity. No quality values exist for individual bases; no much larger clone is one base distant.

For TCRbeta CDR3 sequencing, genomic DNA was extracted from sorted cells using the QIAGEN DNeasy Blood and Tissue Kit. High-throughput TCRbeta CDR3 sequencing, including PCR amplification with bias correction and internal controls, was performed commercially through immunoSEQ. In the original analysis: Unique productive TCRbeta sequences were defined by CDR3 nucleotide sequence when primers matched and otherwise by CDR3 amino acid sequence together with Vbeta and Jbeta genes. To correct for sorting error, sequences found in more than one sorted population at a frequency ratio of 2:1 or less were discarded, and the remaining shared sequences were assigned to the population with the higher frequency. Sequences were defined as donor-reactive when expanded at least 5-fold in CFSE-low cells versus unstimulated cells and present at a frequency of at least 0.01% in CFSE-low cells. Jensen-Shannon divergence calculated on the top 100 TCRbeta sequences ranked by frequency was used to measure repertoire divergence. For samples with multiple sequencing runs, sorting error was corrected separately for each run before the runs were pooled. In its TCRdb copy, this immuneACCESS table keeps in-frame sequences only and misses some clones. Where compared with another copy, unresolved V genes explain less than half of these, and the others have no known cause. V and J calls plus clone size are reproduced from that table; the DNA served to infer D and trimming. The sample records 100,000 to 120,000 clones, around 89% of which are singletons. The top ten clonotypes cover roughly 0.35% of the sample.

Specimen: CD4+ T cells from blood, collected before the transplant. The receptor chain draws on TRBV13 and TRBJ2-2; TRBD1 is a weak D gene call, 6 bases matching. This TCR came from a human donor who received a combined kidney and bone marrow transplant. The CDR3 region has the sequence CASSLRGNGELFF. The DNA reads TGTGCCAGCAGCTTAAGGGGGAACGGGGAGCTGTTTTTT.